A selection of T cell receptor beta chains follows, all from one sample in a study of graft-versus-host responses after intestinal transplantation. The repertoire was sequenced with immunoSEQ multiplex PCR; TCRdb's copy has only in-frame clones and lacks some. Among thousands of clones listed, around 68% were seen once. This material consisted of ileum tissue, taken 55 to 60 days after transplant. These receptors were taken from a human patient who received an intestinal transplant, so some T cells may come from the graft donor. CDR3s include the opening cysteine and the closing phenylalanine or tryptophan. A D gene is named only where the DNA matches it firmly. Size is stated for part of the rows, as once, few or many counts, or as a class when the clone is expanded.

D	size	V	J	DNA	CDR3
NA	NA	TRBV6-5	TRBJ1-1	TGTGCCAGCAGAGCGACCGAATACACTGAAGCTTTCTTT	CASRATEYTEAFF
NA	NA	TRBV5-6	TRBJ1-5	TGTGCCAGCAGCTTGGCGGGTAGGGGTAGCAATCAGCCCCAGCATTTT	CASSLAGRGSNQPQHF
NA	NA	TRBV28	TRBJ2-1	TGTGCCAGCAGTTTCTCTTACAATGAGCAGTTCTTC	CASSFSYNEQFF
NA	medium-sized	TRBV28	TRBJ1-1	TGTGCCAGCCTCAGGGTAAGGACTGAAGCTTTCTTT	CASLRVRTEAFF
TRBD2	NA	TRBV7-2	TRBJ2-2	TGTGCCAGCAGCTACCGCCCGCGGGGGACCGGAGTTGGCACCGGGGAGCTGTTTTTT	CASSYRPRGTGVGTGELFF
NA	NA	TRBV7-7	TRBJ2-4	TGTGCTAGCAGCCCATCCGGGGAGTACAAAAACATTCAGTACTTC	CASSPSGEYKNIQYF
NA	NA	TRBV15	TRBJ1-2	TGTGCCACCAGCCCAGACAGAAGCTATGGCTACACCTTC	CATSPDRSYGYTF
NA	NA	TRBV1	TRBJ2-4	TGCACCAGCAGCCAAGGCACTAGCGGGAAAAACATTCAGTACTTC	CTSSQGTSGKNIQYF
TRBD1	few	TRBV18	TRBJ2-1	TGTGCCAGCTCACCAGACAGGGTCAAATACAATGAGCAGTTCTTC	CASSPDRVKYNEQFF
TRBD2	NA	TRBV11-2	TRBJ2-3	TGTGCCAGCAGCTTAGAATCAACGGGACTAGCGGGGGAGCGCACAGATACGCAGTATTTT	CASSLESTGLAGERTDTQYF
NA	NA	TRBV2	TRBJ1-2	TGTGCCAGCAGTGCGGGGGGCGGCTATGGCTACACCTTC	CASSAGGGYGYTF
TRBD2	NA	TRBV4-3	TRBJ2-5	TGCGCCAGCAGCCAAGGACTAGCCGGCGAGACCCAGTACTTC	CASSQGLAGETQYF
NA	NA	TRBV7-3	TRBJ1-6	TGTGCCAGCAGCCCCGGTACTAATTCACCCCTCCACTTT	CASSPGTNSPLHF
NA	few	TRBV12-5	TRBJ2-1	TGTGCTAGCGGTGCCAGCAATGAGCAGTTCTTC	CASGASNEQFF
TRBD2	NA	TRBV4-3	TRBJ2-3	TGCGCCAGCAGCCAAGATCGGCGGGGGGGCCGGGATACGCAGTATTTT	CASSQDRRGGRDTQYF
TRBD2	NA	TRBV6-5	TRBJ2-5	TGTGCCAGCACAGGATCCCGGGGGGGCCGAGAGACCCAGTACTTC	CASTGSRGGRETQYF
TRBD1	NA	TRBV10-3	TRBJ1-6	TGTGCCATCAGTGAGCAAGGGACAGGCTATAATTCACCCCTCCACTTT	CAISEQGTGYNSPLHF